This TCR beta chain comes out of a study of T cells in Graves' hyperthyroidism and ophthalmopathy. Study-wide background: Upon initial diagnosis and before any treatment, peripheral blood was collected.

The V end lost 7 bases, the J end lost 6 bases, and 13 bases lay between the germline ends. Germline CDR1 is MDHEN and CDR2 is SYDVKM. The CDR3 covers 12 residues. From RNA transcripts, TCR beta CDR3 regions were amplified. The TCR CDR3 first-round RT-PCR relied on the HTBI primer set. In TCRdb, the multiplex PCR reads were re-called with MiXCR into one record per CDR3 protein. The sample holds some 300,000 distinct CDR3 sequences, roughly 17% seen once. This clonotype was seen repeatedly, ten times or more. Its specificity is not known. Study outcomes and limitations: Ophthalmopathy was predicted by the model a median of about six months ahead of onset. Clonotypes that were expanded in thyroid above 0.001 mostly appeared in blood too.

Reasons for excluding patients were uncontrolled infection, other autoimmune disease, pregnancy or lactation. Material for sequencing was blood. The sequence came from a man aged 25 to 40 with Graves' hyperthyroidism. This chain links TRBV28 with TRBJ2-7; D possibly corresponds to TRBD1 (8 bases). DNA of the CDR3: TGTGCCAGCAAACAGGGGGGGCGCGAGCAGTACTTC. Its protein product is CASKQGGREQYF.